These T cell receptor beta chains were read from a single sample in a study of blood T cell repertoires in COVID-19. The table came from immunoSEQ multiplex PCR; TCRdb's copy has only in-frame clones and leaves some out. The table has tens of thousands of clones, approximately 88% seen once; the top ten hold roughly 2.3%. The sequencing sample was made of peripheral blood. These receptors all come from a human donor in a cohort sampled during active COVID-19. Each CDR3 is given with its conserved first and last residue. The D gene is left open where the match is weak. Size is stated for part of the rows, as once, few or many counts, or as a class when the clone is expanded.

abundance	v_gene	d_gene	j_gene	CDR3nt	CDR3aa
NA	TRBV5-1	TRBD1	TRBJ1-5	TGCGCCAGCAGCGGAGGAGGGGGCAGAGGTAGCAATCAGCCCCAGCATTTT	CASSGGGGRGSNQPQHF
NA	TRBV19	TRBD1	TRBJ1-3	TGTGCCAGTAGTACCTTACCGGGACAGGGGGGAAACACCATATATTTT	CASSTLPGQGGNTIYF
NA	TRBV5-4	NA	TRBJ2-1	TGTGCCAGCAGCTTGGTTGGGGGGGCCTCCAATGAGCAGTTCTTC	CASSLVGGASNEQFF
NA	TRBV20-1	NA	TRBJ2-3	TGCAGTGCTAGTCGGGTACCCCCCGGAAGCACAGATACGCAGTATTTT	CSASRVPPGSTDTQYF
NA	TRBV28	NA	TRBJ1-4	TGTGCCATCAAAGGAGGTGAAAAACTGTTTTTT	CAIKGGEKLFF
once	TRBV28	NA	TRBJ1-5	TGTGCCAGCAGTTTAAGACAGAACAATCAGCCCCAGCATTTT	CASSLRQNNQPQHF
NA	TRBV28	TRBD2	TRBJ2-2	TGTGCCAGCAGAAAAATAGCGGGAGGGCCGACCGGGGAGCTGTTTTTT	CASRKIAGGPTGELFF
NA	TRBV24-1	NA	TRBJ1-5	TGTGCCACCAGTGGGACAGAAAATCAGCCCCAGCATTTT	CATSGTENQPQHF
NA	TRBV19	NA	TRBJ1-1	TGTGCCAGTAGGAACGGACAGAGGAACACTGAAGCTTTCTTT	CASRNGQRNTEAFF
few	TRBV5-6	NA	TRBJ2-7	TGTGCCAGCAGCTTTGGAGGGGGCGGGTCCGAGCAGTACTTC	CASSFGGGGSEQYF
NA	TRBV19	TRBD1	TRBJ1-2	TGTGCCAGTAGTATCGAGGCAGGGGGCCCTAACTATGGCTACACCTTC	CASSIEAGGPNYGYTF
NA	TRBV10-2	NA	TRBJ1-6	TGCGCCAGCAGTGAGAATCGCGCGGGTAATTCACCCCTCCACTTT	CASSENRAGNSPLHF
NA	TRBV29-1	TRBD1	TRBJ1-1	TGCAGCGTGGACAGGTCCCCCCTGAACACTGAAGCTTTCTTT	CSVDRSPLNTEAFF
once	TRBV9	TRBD1	TRBJ1-3	TGTGCCAGCAGCTCACAGGGGGCTTACTCTGGAAACACCATATATTTT	CASSSQGAYSGNTIYF
NA	TRBV28	NA	TRBJ1-2	TGTGCCAGCATCTCTGGTGGGCACTATGGCTACACCTTC	CASISGGHYGYTF
NA	TRBV5-1	NA	TRBJ1-5	TGCGCCAGCAGCTTGGCCCCCGGGAGTAGCAATCAGCCCCAGCATTTT	CASSLAPGSSNQPQHF
NA	TRBV7-2	NA	TRBJ1-3	TGTGCCAGCAGCTCCCCTGACTCGGCCTTTTCTGGAAACACCATATATTTT	CASSSPDSAFSGNTIYF
NA	TRBV29-1	NA	TRBJ2-7	TGCAGCGCAGGACAGTTATACGAGCAGTACTTC	CSAGQLYEQYF
NA	TRBV11-3	TRBD2	TRBJ2-1	TGTGCCAGCAGCCTAGGGGCTAGCGGGGGTGAGCAGTTCTTC	CASSLGASGGEQFF
NA	TRBV6-1	NA	TRBJ1-6	TGTGCCAGCAGTGCCCAGGGACAACGCGGCGATTCACCCCTCCACTTT	CASSAQGQRGDSPLHF
NA	TRBV30	NA	TRBJ1-1	TGTGCCTGGAGTGGTTCGAGGGAGGGCACTGAAGCTTTCTTT	CAWSGSREGTEAFF
NA	TRBV7-9	NA	TRBJ1-1	TGTGCCAGCAGCTACAGACAGGTTGGCCGCCCGGGCACTGAAGCTTTCTTT	CASSYRQVGRPGTEAFF
NA	TRBV19	NA	TRBJ1-5	TGTGCCAGTACTCGGTGGGGGGGAAGCAATCAGCCCCAGCATTTT	CASTRWGGSNQPQHF
NA	TRBV5-6	NA	TRBJ1-1	TGTGCCAGCAGCTTGGCAGGGTCTCCTGAAGCTTTCTTT	CASSLAGSPEAFF